This T cell receptor beta chain was obtained from a study of identical twins. TCRdb recomputed calls from the 5' RACE reads with MiXCR, one row per CDR3 protein. This table has some 760,000 distinct CDR3 sequences, 15% to 20% appearing once. The CDR3 runs to 13 residues. Trimming took off 5 bases at V and 8 bases at J, with 13 bases between the two ends. Study-level points and caveats: Within twin pairs, the out-of-frame alpha sequences they shared showed excess low generation probability.

Turning to this clonotype: Its specificity is unknown.

The same specimen was also included in a second study, on T cells expressing NK-cell markers.

J is TRBJ2-1 and V is TRBV12-3 or TRBV12-4; TRBD2 is a possible D gene (6 bases). This TCR derives from a woman between 18 and 29 years old in good health. Material: PBMCs. CDR3 region: CASSAYSGYEQFF. The CDR3, as DNA: TGTGCCAGCAGTGCCTATAGCGGCTATGAGCAGTTCTTC.